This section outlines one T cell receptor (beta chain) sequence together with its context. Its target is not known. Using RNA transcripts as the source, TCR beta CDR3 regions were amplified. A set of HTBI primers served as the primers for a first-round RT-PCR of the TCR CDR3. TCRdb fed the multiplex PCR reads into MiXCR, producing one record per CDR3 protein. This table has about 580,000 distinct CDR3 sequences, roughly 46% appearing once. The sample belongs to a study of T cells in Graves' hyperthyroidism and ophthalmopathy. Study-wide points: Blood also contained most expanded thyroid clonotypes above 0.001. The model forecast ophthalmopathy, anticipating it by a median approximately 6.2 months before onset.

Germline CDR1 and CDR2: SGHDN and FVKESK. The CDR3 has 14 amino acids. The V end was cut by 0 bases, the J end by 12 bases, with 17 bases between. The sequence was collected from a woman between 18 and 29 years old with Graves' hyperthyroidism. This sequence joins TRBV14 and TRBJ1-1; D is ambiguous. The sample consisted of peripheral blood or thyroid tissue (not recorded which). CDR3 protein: CASSQDRLAGGPFF. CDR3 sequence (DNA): TGTGCCAGCAGCCAAGATCGACTAGCGGGAGGGCCTTTCTTT.